This is a list of T cell receptor beta chains from one sample in a study of response to subunit inactivated influenza vaccine. TCRdb re-called the RT-PCR reads through MiXCR, storing one row per CDR3 protein. There are a few hundred thousand distinct CDR3 sequences in the sample; around 15% occur only once, and roughly 10% lies in the top ten. The sample here was PBMCs from blood, taken 11 to 12 days after vaccination. The receptors shown here come from a man aged 45 to 65 who received an inactivated influenza vaccine. Each CDR3 is given without its conserved first and last residue. Fields, in order: D gene, J gene, V gene, CDR3 protein. A D gene is named only where the DNA matches it firmly.

d_gene: NA; j_gene: TRBJ1-3; v_gene: TRBV9; CDR3aa: ASSSSGGDRWGGNTIY
d_gene: TRBD2; j_gene: TRBJ2-1; v_gene: TRBV4-2; CDR3aa: ASSPAGTSKGEQF
d_gene: TRBD1; j_gene: TRBJ1-2; v_gene: TRBV2; CDR3aa: ASSQGDSLNYGYT
d_gene: TRBD2; j_gene: TRBJ2-1; v_gene: TRBV29-1; CDR3aa: SVEPSGRPEQF
d_gene: NA; j_gene: TRBJ2-1; v_gene: TRBV20-1; CDR3aa: SARFGNEQF
d_gene: NA; j_gene: TRBJ1-6; v_gene: TRBV4-1; CDR3aa: ASSQEGSLRGSPLH
d_gene: TRBD2; j_gene: TRBJ2-3; v_gene: TRBV18; CDR3aa: ASSVSGGLYTDTQY
d_gene: NA; j_gene: TRBJ2-7; v_gene: TRBV24-1; CDR3aa: ATSDFTNEQY
d_gene: NA; j_gene: TRBJ2-3; v_gene: TRBV10-3; CDR3aa: AISGNPPGSADTQY
d_gene: NA; j_gene: TRBJ1-6; v_gene: TRBV7-2; CDR3aa: ASSLGMGRGAPLH
d_gene: NA; j_gene: TRBJ2-4; v_gene: TRBV4-3; CDR3aa: ASSQDLGANIQY
d_gene: TRBD1; j_gene: TRBJ1-2; v_gene: TRBV7-2; CDR3aa: ASSGRQGLTGYT
d_gene: TRBD2; j_gene: TRBJ2-5; v_gene: TRBV5-6; CDR3aa: ASSLPRTSGPSAQY
d_gene: TRBD2; j_gene: TRBJ2-1; v_gene: TRBV6-1; CDR3aa: ASRLRGRASGGVNEQF
d_gene: TRBD1; j_gene: TRBJ2-7; v_gene: TRBV6-1; CDR3aa: ASSQTGVGTYEQY
d_gene: NA; j_gene: TRBJ2-2; v_gene: TRBV7-2; CDR3aa: ASSPFPGWNTGELF
d_gene: TRBD2; j_gene: TRBJ2-5; v_gene: TRBV3-1; CDR3aa: ASGGRGGPETQY
d_gene: TRBD2; j_gene: TRBJ2-1; v_gene: TRBV4-2; CDR3aa: ASSQDGTSGRSGEQF
d_gene: NA; j_gene: TRBJ2-3; v_gene: TRBV29-1; CDR3aa: SAEWQTDTQY
d_gene: TRBD1; j_gene: TRBJ1-1; v_gene: TRBV5-5; CDR3aa: ASSLRTGDPEAF
d_gene: NA; j_gene: TRBJ2-7; v_gene: TRBV12-3/TRBV12-4; CDR3aa: ASSLQLLAYEQY
d_gene: NA; j_gene: TRBJ2-5; v_gene: TRBV20-1; CDR3aa: SATPYWSERETQY
d_gene: NA; j_gene: TRBJ2-7; v_gene: TRBV7-3; CDR3aa: ASSLGRADEQY
d_gene: NA; j_gene: TRBJ1-2; v_gene: TRBV6-2/TRBV6-3; CDR3aa: ASSVTGTGANYGYT
d_gene: TRBD2; j_gene: TRBJ2-3; v_gene: TRBV20-1; CDR3aa: SAAGLAESTDTQY
d_gene: NA; j_gene: TRBJ2-5; v_gene: TRBV29-1; CDR3aa: SVASTPGGPKETQY
d_gene: NA; j_gene: TRBJ2-1; v_gene: TRBV3-1; CDR3aa: ASSQSSEQF
d_gene: TRBD1; j_gene: TRBJ1-1; v_gene: TRBV5-1; CDR3aa: ASSLAVQGATTEAF
d_gene: NA; j_gene: TRBJ1-4; v_gene: TRBV5-1; CDR3aa: ASSLWGPNEKLF
d_gene: NA; j_gene: TRBJ2-7; v_gene: TRBV6-5; CDR3aa: ASSYPRASRNEQY
d_gene: TRBD1; j_gene: TRBJ2-7; v_gene: TRBV28; CDR3aa: ASSLDDRTGTYEQY
d_gene: NA; j_gene: TRBJ2-1; v_gene: TRBV7-9; CDR3aa: ASSAGPFGNEQF